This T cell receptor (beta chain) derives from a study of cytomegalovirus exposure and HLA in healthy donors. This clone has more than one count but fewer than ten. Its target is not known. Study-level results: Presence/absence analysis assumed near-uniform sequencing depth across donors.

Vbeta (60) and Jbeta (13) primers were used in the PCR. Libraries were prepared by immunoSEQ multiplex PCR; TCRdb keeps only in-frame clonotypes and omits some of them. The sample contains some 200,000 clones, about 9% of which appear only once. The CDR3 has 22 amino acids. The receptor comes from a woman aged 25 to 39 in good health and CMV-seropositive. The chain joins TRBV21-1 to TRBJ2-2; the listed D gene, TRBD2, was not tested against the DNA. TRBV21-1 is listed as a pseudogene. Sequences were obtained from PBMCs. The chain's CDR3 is CASSSRTSGRRTTHPNTGELFF. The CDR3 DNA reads TGTGCCAGCAGCAGTAGGACTAGCGGGCGCAGGACGACACACCCGAACACCGGGGAGCTGTTTTTT.